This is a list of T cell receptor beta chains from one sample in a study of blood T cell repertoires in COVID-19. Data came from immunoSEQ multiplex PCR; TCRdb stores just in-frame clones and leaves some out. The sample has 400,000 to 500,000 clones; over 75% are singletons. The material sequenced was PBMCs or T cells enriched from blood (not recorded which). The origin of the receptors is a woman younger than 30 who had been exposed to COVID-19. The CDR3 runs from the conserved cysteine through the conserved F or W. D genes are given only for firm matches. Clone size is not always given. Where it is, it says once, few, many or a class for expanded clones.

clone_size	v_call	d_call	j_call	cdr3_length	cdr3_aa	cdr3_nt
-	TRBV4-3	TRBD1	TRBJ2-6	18	CASSPPGTESSGANVLTF	TGCGCCAGCAGCCCCCCCGGGACAGAAAGCTCTGGGGCCAACGTCCTGACTTTC
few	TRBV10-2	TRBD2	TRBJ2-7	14	CASRHPPSGNEQYF	TGCGCCAGCAGACACCCTCCTAGCGGGAACGAGCAGTACTTC
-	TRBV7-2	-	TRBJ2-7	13	CASSLGRPYEQYF	TGTGCCAGCAGCTTAGGCAGGCCCTACGAGCAGTACTTC
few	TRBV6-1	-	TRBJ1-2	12	CASSERLYGYTF	TGTGCCAGCAGTGAACGTCTCTATGGCTACACCTTC
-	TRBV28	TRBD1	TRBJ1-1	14	CASSHTGGNTEAFF	TGTGCCAGCAGTCATACAGGGGGGAACACTGAAGCTTTCTTT
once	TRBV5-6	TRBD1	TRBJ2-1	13	CASSSGQYNEQFF	TGTGCCAGCAGCTCGGGACAGTACAATGAGCAGTTCTTC
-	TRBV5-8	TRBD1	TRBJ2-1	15	CASSLWTGKAHEQFF	TGTGCCAGCAGCTTGTGGACAGGGAAGGCGCATGAGCAGTTCTTC
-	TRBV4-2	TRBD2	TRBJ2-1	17	CASSQDGTSGIYNEQFF	TGTGCCAGCAGCCAAGATGGGACTAGCGGGATCTACAATGAGCAGTTCTTC
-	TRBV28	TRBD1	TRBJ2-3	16	CASSLDGDRGQDTQYF	TGTGCCAGCAGTCTGGATGGGGACAGGGGGCAAGATACGCAGTATTTT
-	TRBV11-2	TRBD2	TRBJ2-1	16	CASSLSTSGNYNEQFF	TGTGCCAGCAGCTTATCGACTAGCGGGAACTACAATGAGCAGTTCTTC
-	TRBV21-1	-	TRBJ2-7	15	CASSPRTGTGYEQYF	TGTGCCAGCAGCCCACGGACAGGGACCGGATACGAGCAGTACTTC
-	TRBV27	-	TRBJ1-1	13	CASSWEGNTEAFF	TGTGCCAGCAGTTGGGAGGGCAACACTGAAGCTTTCTTT
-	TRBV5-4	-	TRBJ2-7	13	CASSLAGSYEQYF	TGTGCCAGCAGCTTGGCAGGCTCCTACGAGCAGTACTTC
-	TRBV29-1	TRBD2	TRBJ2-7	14	CSVDGAGGPHEQYF	TGCAGCGTTGACGGAGCGGGGGGGCCCCACGAGCAGTACTTC
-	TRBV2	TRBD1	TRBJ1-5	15	CASSEGSGGNQPQHF	TGTGCCAGCAGTGAGGGGTCAGGGGGGAATCAGCCCCAGCATTTT
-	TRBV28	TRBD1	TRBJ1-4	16	CASRIPGTGEEEKLFF	TGTGCCAGCAGGATTCCCGGGACAGGGGAGGAAGAAAAACTGTTTTTT
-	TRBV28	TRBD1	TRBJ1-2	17	CASSSGQGLTEHYGYTF	TGTGCCAGCAGTTCCGGACAGGGCCTGACCGAGCACTATGGCTACACCTTC
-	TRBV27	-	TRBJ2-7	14	CASSSRGFAYEQYF	TGTGCCAGCAGTTCTCGGGGGTTTGCCTACGAGCAGTACTTC
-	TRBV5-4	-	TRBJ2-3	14	CASSITASTDTQYF	TGTGCCAGCAGCATAACTGCTAGCACAGATACGCAGTATTTT
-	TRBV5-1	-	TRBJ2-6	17	CASSQASGRPGANVLTF	TGCGCCAGCAGCCAGGCGAGTGGGCGCCCTGGGGCCAACGTCCTGACTTTC
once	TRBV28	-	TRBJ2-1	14	CASRGQGAGNEQFF	TGTGCCAGCAGAGGCCAAGGGGCTGGGAATGAGCAGTTCTTC
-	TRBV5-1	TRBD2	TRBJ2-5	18	CASSARTSGGAAEETQYF	TGCGCCAGCAGCGCCAGGACTAGCGGGGGGGCGGCGGAAGAGACCCAGTACTTC
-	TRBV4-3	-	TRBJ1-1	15	CASSQERQAPAEAFF	TGCGCCAGCAGCCAAGAAAGACAGGCACCCGCTGAAGCTTTCTTT
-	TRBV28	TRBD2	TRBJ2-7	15	CASTNAGTSGYEQYF	TGTGCCAGCACCAACGCCGGGACTAGCGGCTACGAGCAGTACTTC
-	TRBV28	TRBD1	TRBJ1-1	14	CASRKNRGLAEAFF	TGTGCCAGCAGGAAAAACAGGGGGTTGGCTGAAGCTTTCTTT
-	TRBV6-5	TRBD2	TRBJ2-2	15	CASKSEAGLTGELFF	TGTGCCAGCAAATCTGAAGCGGGACTCACCGGGGAGCTGTTTTTT
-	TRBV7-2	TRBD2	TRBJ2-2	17	CASSWRDYAIIAGELFF	TGTGCCAGCAGCTGGAGGGACTACGCGATTATCGCCGGGGAGCTGTTTTTT
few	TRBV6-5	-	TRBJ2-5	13	CASSTGNQETQYF	TGTGCCAGCAGTACAGGGAACCAAGAGACCCAGTACTTC
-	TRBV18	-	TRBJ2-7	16	CASSPREGGRDYEQYF	TGTGCCAGCTCACCACGGGAGGGGGGGCGAGACTACGAGCAGTACTTC
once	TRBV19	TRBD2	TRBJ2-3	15	CASGRDGASTDTQYF	TGTGCCAGTGGGAGGGACGGCGCTAGCACAGATACGCAGTATTTT
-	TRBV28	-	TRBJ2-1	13	CASSPTLVNEQFF	TGTGCCAGCAGTCCCACCTTAGTAAATGAGCAGTTCTTC
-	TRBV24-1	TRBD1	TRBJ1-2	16	CATSGSGSGGVFGYTF	TGTGCCACCAGCGGTAGTGGGTCAGGGGGCGTATTTGGCTACACCTTC
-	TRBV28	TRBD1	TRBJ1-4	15	CASSSRDSRNEKLFF	TGTGCCAGCAGTTCCCGGGACAGTCGTAATGAAAAACTGTTTTTT
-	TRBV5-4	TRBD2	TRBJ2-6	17	CASSLLAGLAGANVLTF	TGTGCCAGCAGCCTTCTAGCGGGATTGGCTGGGGCCAACGTCCTGACTTTC
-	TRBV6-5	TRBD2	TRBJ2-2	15	CASWIAGGKIGELFF	TGTGCCAGCTGGATAGCGGGAGGGAAGATCGGGGAGCTGTTTTTT
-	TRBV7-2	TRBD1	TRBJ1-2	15	CASSPTGTDRGGYTF	TGTGCCAGCAGCCCCACGGGGACAGACAGAGGAGGCTACACCTTC
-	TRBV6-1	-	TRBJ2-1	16	CASSESPGLNYNEQFF	TGTGCCAGCAGTGAAAGTCCGGGACTCAACTACAATGAGCAGTTCTTC
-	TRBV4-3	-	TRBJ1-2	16	CASSQDYGSINYGYTF	TGCGCCAGCAGCCAAGATTACGGTTCCATTAACTATGGCTACACCTTC
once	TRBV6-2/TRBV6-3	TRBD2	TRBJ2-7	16	CASSPRGSGRSYEQYF	TGTGCCAGCAGCCCCCGGGGTAGCGGGAGATCCTACGAGCAGTACTTC
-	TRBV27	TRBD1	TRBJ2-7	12	CASSSYRGEQYF	TGTGCCAGCAGTTCATACAGGGGTGAGCAGTACTTC
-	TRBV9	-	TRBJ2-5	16	CASSVEAGQLQETQYF	TGTGCCAGCAGCGTGGAGGCGGGACAGCTCCAAGAGACCCAGTACTTC
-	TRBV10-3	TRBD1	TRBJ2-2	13	CAVGQGNTGELFF	TGTGCCGTAGGACAGGGGAACACCGGGGAGCTGTTTTTT
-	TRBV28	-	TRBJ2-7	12	CASRLKQGGQYF	TGTGCCAGCAGGCTAAAACAGGGTGGGCAGTACTTC
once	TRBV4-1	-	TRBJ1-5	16	CASSQQQGMGNQPQHF	TGCGCCAGCAGCCAACAACAGGGAATGGGCAATCAGCCCCAGCATTTT
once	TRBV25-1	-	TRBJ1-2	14	CASSESGENYGYTF	TGTGCCAGCAGTGAGAGCGGGGAAAACTATGGCTACACCTTC
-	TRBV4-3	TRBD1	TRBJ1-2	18	CASSHDIPLGTANYGYTF	TGCGCCAGCAGCCACGATATCCCCTTAGGGACAGCTAACTATGGCTACACCTTC
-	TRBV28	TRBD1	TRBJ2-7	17	CASSYGRLRDRAWEQYF	TGTGCCAGCAGTTATGGTCGTCTGAGGGACAGGGCTTGGGAGCAGTACTTC
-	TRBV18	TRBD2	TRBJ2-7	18	CASSPPVLAGAPVYEQYF	TGTGCCAGCTCACCACCGGTCCTAGCGGGAGCCCCCGTCTACGAGCAGTACTTC
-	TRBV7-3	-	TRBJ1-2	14	CASSLRQLYYGYTF	TGTGCCAGCAGCTTAAGACAGCTCTACTATGGCTACACCTTC
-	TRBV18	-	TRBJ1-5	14	CASSPMGGDQPQHF	TGTGCCAGCTCACCCATGGGGGGAGATCAGCCCCAGCATTTT
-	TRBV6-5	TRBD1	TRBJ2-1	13	CASRPGQGHEQFF	TGTGCCAGCAGACCGGGACAGGGACATGAGCAGTTCTTC
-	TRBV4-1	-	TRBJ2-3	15	CASSQANRVADTQYF	TGCGCCAGCAGCCAAGCAAACAGGGTTGCAGATACGCAGTATTTT
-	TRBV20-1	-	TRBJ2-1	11	CSARLVAEQFF	TGCAGTGCTAGACTAGTAGCTGAGCAGTTCTTC
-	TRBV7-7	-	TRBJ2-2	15	CASSPREGGTGELFF	TGTGCTAGCAGCCCCCGAGAGGGAGGCACCGGGGAGCTGTTTTTT
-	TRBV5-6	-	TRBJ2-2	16	CASSLFGGPNTGELFF	TGTGCCAGCAGCTTGTTCGGGGGGCCGAACACCGGGGAGCTGTTTTTT
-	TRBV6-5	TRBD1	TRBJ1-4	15	CASSLVGQGVGKLFF	TGTGCCAGCAGTTTAGTCGGACAGGGTGTTGGAAAACTGTTTTTT